This T cell receptor (beta chain) is from a study of Graves' ophthalmopathy and Graves' hyperthyroidism. This clonotype turned up a few times. The antigen is undetermined. Whole-study results and caveats: Among expanded thyroid clonotypes above 0.001 frequency, most also occurred in blood.

RNA served as the template for amplifying TCR beta CDR3 regions. HTBI-primed first-round RT-PCR preceded second-round multiplex PCR. Via MiXCR, TCRdb re-called the multiplex PCR reads, giving one row per CDR3 protein. The sample lists 400,000 or so distinct CDR3 sequences, about a sixth occurring once. Germline V CDR1 and CDR2: SNHLY, FYNNEI. V was clipped by 2 bases and J by 7 bases, with 14 bases between them. The CDR3 is 14 residues long. The source material was peripheral blood. The V call is TRBV2, the J call TRBJ1-1; a possible D gene is TRBD1 (5 bases). This clonotype was obtained from an adult woman with stable Graves' hyperthyroidism. In DNA, the CDR3 is TGTGCCAGCAGTGAATTGAGGGGAGCGGTTGAAGCTTTCTTT. Amino acid sequence: CASSELRGAVEAFF.